This T cell receptor (beta chain) was sequenced for a study of Graves' ophthalmopathy and Graves' hyperthyroidism. Findings and limits, study-wide: A majority of expanded thyroid clonotypes exceeding 0.001 frequency were likewise present in blood.

For this clonotype: Its antigen is undetermined.

Researchers classed hyperthyroidism as stable given no ophthalmopathy within 18 months of follow-up. The hyperthyroidism patients had a new diagnosis of under 2 months' duration and were aged 18 to 65. The study excluded patients with other autoimmune diseases, uncontrolled infections, pregnancy or lactation. The authors amplified TCR beta CDR3 regions, and they did so from RNA transcripts for repertoire sequencing. An opening RT-PCR round employed HTBI primers and preceded a second-round multiplex PCR. TCRdb passed the multiplex PCR reads through MiXCR, listing each CDR3 protein once. The profile shows about 380,000 distinct CDR3 sequences, 15% to 17% of them singletons. The sequencing input was peripheral blood. The clonotype comes from a woman between 18 and 29 years old with stable Graves' hyperthyroidism.

The CDR3 region is CASSPTAGGPYEQYF. The CDR3 nucleotides read TGTGCCAGCAGTCCCACAGCGGGAGGGCCCTACGAGCAGTACTTC. J is TRBJ2-7 and V is TRBV2; 10 bases line up with TRBD2. From germline, CDR1 is SNHLY and CDR2 FYNNEI. The CDR3 runs to 15 residues. V was pared by 5 bases and J by 2 bases, with 6 bases of the junction left unmatched. Full variable domain (rest looked up from reference TRBV2 and TRBJ2-7): EPEVTQTPSHQVTQMGQEVILRCVPISNHLYFYWYRQILGQKVEFLVSFYNNEISEKSEIFDDQFSVERPDGSNFTLKIRSTKLEDSAMYFCASSPTAGGPYEQYFGPGTRLTVT.